Presented here are 28 T cell receptor beta chains from one specimen sequenced in a study of OX40 agonist ivuxolimab in advanced cancers. Only in-frame clones appear in the TCRdb table, and some are missing; sequencing was by immunoSEQ multiplex PCR. The sample contains tens of thousands of clones, about 79% of which appear only once. The sample consisted of CD4+ or CD8+ T cells sorted from blood, taken in a trial of the OX40 agonist ivuxolimab. These receptors originate from an adult with an advanced solid tumor such as melanoma, head and neck, liver or kidney cancer.

This clone was counted between two and nine times. This sequence joins TRBV28 and TRBJ2-1; 8 bases line up with TRBD2. The junction had 10 bases not matched to a gene; V was cut back by 5 bases and J by 10 bases. Germline values: CDR1 MDHEN, CDR2 SYDVKM. The CDR3 runs to 14 residues. CDR3 bases: TGTGCCAGCAGTCCTCGGGGGGGCCTACGGGAGCAGTTCTTC. It codes for CASSPRGGLREQFF.

In its sample, this clone was seen a few times. J is TRBJ1-3 and V is TRBV2; D unclear. CDR3 size: 13 residues. V lost 4 bases and J 4 bases, leaving 8 bases between the germline ends. CDR1 SNHLY and CDR2 FYNNEI come from the germline V gene. In DNA, the CDR3 is TGTGCCAGCAGTGTGGTCAGCGGAAACACCATATATTTT. Translation gives CASSVVSGNTIYF.

This chain links TRBV5-6 with TRBJ1-1, with D possibly being TRBD1 (5 bases). CDR1 and CDR2 (germline): SGHDT, YYEEEE. This CDR3 has 13 amino acids. V was cut by 0 bases and J by 5 bases, with 8 bases left in between. CDR3 in amino acids: CASSLVRGTEAFF. CDR3 DNA: TGTGCCAGCAGCTTGGTGCGGGGGACTGAAGCTTTCTTT.

J is TRBJ1-2 and V is TRBV6-6; D is undetermined. CDR1 and CDR2 (germline): MNHNY, SVGAGI (reference sequence). The CDR3 is 14 residues long. Trimming removed 7 bases at V and 7 bases at J, with 19 bases between. CDR3 amino acids: CASTSPQRQSGYTF. DNA for the CDR3: TGTGCCAGCACCTCACCCCAGAGACAAAGTGGCTACACCTTC.

This clone was detected a few times. This rearrangement joins TRBV30 to TRBJ1-2, with 9 positions matching TRBD1. Per the germline V gene, CDR1 is GTSNPN and CDR2 is SVGIG (reference sequence). After removal of 7 bases from V and 5 bases from J, the junction contained 8 bases not matched to a gene. The CDR3 sequence is 13 residues long. The CDR3 sequence: CALNRGLKYGYTF. The CDR3 DNA reads as TGTGCCTTAAACAGGGGGCTGAAGTATGGCTACACCTTC. Combining the CDR3 with reference TRBV30 and TRBJ1-2 gives the whole variable domain SQTIHQWPATLVQPVGSPLSLECTVEGTSNPNLYWYRQAAGRGLQLLFYSVGIGQISSEVPQNLSASRPQDRQFILSSKKLLLSDSGFYLCALNRGLKYGYTFGSGTRLTVV.

The sample holds one count of this clone. This sequence joins TRBV7-9 and TRBJ2-2; D is perhaps TRBD1 or TRBD2 (6 bases each). Germline lookup yields CDR1 SEHNR and CDR2 FQNEAQ (reference sequence). There are 14 residues in the CDR3. Deletions cut 5 bases from V and 7 bases from J, with 14 bases between. Here the CDR3 reads CASSPLEGVGELFF. The CDR3 DNA follows: TGTGCCAGCAGCCCTTTGGAGGGGGTCGGGGAGCTGTTTTTT.

This chain links TRBV28 with TRBJ2-1; D is perhaps TRBD1 (6 bases). V shed 3 bases and J shed 3 bases, with 12 bases lying between them. The germline V gene has CDR1 MDHEN and CDR2 SYDVKM. The CDR3 has 15 residues. The CDR3 is CASSFGGPSYNEQFF. DNA for the CDR3: TGTGCCAGCAGTTTTGGGGGCCCGAGCTACAATGAGCAGTTCTTC.

This clone was recorded once. The chain combines TRBV5-4 with TRBJ1-1; unclear D gene. V lost 0 bases and J lost 1, with 13 bases in between. The CDR3 covers 16 residues. The germline V gene encodes CDR1 SGHNT and CDR2 YYREEE (reference sequence). For the CDR3, the DNA is TGTGCCAGCAGCTTGGACATGATATTCCAGAACACTGAAGCTTTCTTT. It encodes CASSLDMIFQNTEAFF.

This rearrangement joins TRBV29-1 to TRBJ2-7; D gene unclear. Looked up from germline, CDR1 is SQVTM and CDR2 is ANQGSEA. The CDR3 extends over 15 amino acids. The V end was cut by 4 bases, the J end by 0 bases, with 16 bases between. CDR3 loop: CSVGQFRSSSYEQYF. The CDR3 DNA sequence: TGCAGCGTTGGCCAGTTTAGATCCAGCTCCTACGAGCAGTACTTC.

This rearrangement joins TRBV19 to TRBJ2-7; no clear D gene. The germline V gene has CDR1 LNHDA and CDR2 SQIVND (reference sequence). The V end was cut by 9 bases, the J end by 2 bases, with 14 bases between. The CDR3 has 13 amino acids. The CDR3 loop reads CASSAEPTYEQYF. In nucleotides, the CDR3 is TGTGCCAGCTCCGCGGAACCTACCTACGAGCAGTACTTC.

The chain links TRBV5-6 to TRBJ2-5; tentative D call: TRBD2 (6 bases). V lost 3 bases and J 3 bases, leaving 12 bases between the germline ends. The CDR3 totals 14 residues. Germline-derived CDR1 and CDR2 are SGHDT and YYEEEE. Here the CDR3 reads CASSSPGAKETQYF. Written as DNA, the CDR3 is TGTGCCAGCAGCTCTCCGGGAGCTAAAGAGACCCAGTACTTC.

The genes are TRBV6-4 and TRBJ2-1; 8 bases line up with TRBD2. The CDR3 has 15 residues. Losses at the gene ends were 6 bases for V and 5 bases for J; bases not matched to a gene: 9. Germline CDR1 is MRHNA and CDR2 is SNTAGT. CDR3 nucleotides: TGTGCCAGCAGCCCGGACGGGGGGGTACACAATGAGCAGTTCTTC. This sequence encodes CASSPDGGVHNEQFF.

The chain links TRBV6-5 to TRBJ1-4; no clear D. The germline V gene has CDR1 MNHEY and CDR2 SVGAGI. Deletions cut 2 bases from V and 0 bases from J, with 7 bases between. The CDR3 loop spans 15 amino acids. The CDR3 DNA sequence: TGTGCCAGCAGTTACGCGTCAGCAACTAATGAAAAACTGTTTTTT. The encoded protein is CASSYASATNEKLFF.

This clone was observed a few times. V is TRBV5-6 and J is TRBJ2-7; no clear D gene. V was trimmed by 0 bases and J by 2 bases, leaving 3 bases between them. This CDR3 region has 12 residues. Germline-derived CDR1 and CDR2 are SGHDT and YYEEEE. The chain's CDR3 is CASSLGAYEQYF. The CDR3 DNA sequence: TGTGCCAGCAGCTTGGGGGCCTACGAGCAGTACTTC. Supplemented by reference TRBV5-6 and TRBJ2-7, the full variable domain reads DAGVTQSPTHLIKTRGQQVTLRCSPKSGHDTVSWYQQALGQGPQFIFQYYEEEERQRGNFPDRFSGHQFPNYSSELNVNALLLGDSALYLCASSLGAYEQYFGPGTRLTVT.

The rearrangement uses TRBV6-5 and TRBJ1-1, with no clear D. The CDR3 is made up of 11 amino acids. Germline assignment: CDR1 MNHEY and CDR2 SVGAGI. Trimming cost V 5 bases and J 6 bases, with 7 bases left between them. This CDR3 reads CASSAWAEAFF. The CDR3 region has the DNA TGTGCCAGCAGTGCATGGGCTGAAGCTTTCTTT.

This clone was picked up a small number of times. Relative to the germline gene, one junction end is altered; a read error may explain this. This chain joins TRBV7-2 and TRBJ1-2; 8 nucleotides align to TRBD1. The CDR3 totals 12 residues. Germline assignment: CDR1 SGHTA and CDR2 FQGNSA. CDR3 sequence: CASSLDRTGPFF. In DNA form, the CDR3 reads TGTGCCAGCAGCTTAGACAGGACAGGGCCATTCTTC.

This chain joins TRBV27 and TRBJ2-5, with D possibly being TRBD1 or TRBD2 (5 bases each). Germline V gene data show CDR1 as MNHEY and CDR2 as SMNVEV (reference sequence). V lost 5 bases, J lost 4 bases, and 20 bases lay in between. This CDR3 is built from 16 residues. CDR3 region: CASSPGLKEGRETQYF. CDR3 coding DNA: TGTGCCAGCAGTCCGGGGCTCAAAGAAGGAAGAGAGACCCAGTACTTC.

This clone was counted a few times. The chain is built from TRBV2 and TRBJ2-7; D gene uncertain. Germline CDR1 is SNHLY and CDR2 is FYNNEI. This CDR3 comprises 11 residues. V was shortened by 6 bases and J by 3 bases, with 6 bases between the two germline ends. CDR3 nucleotide sequence: TGTGCCAGCAGCCAGAGCTACGAGCAGTACTTC. This codes for CASSQSYEQYF.

The chain joins TRBV5-1 to TRBJ2-5, with D possibly matching TRBD2 (5 bases). The better agreement between TRBJ2-7 and the DNA end casts doubt on the J call. This CDR3 region has 15 residues. Germline-derived CDR1 and CDR2 are SGHRS and YFSETQ. CDR3 DNA sequence: TGCGCCAGCAAAGAAAGGGTGATCGGGGCCTACGAGCAGTACTTC. Protein product: CASKERVIGAYEQYF.

This clone has more than one count but fewer than ten. The chain joins TRBV15 to TRBJ1-2, with TRBD1 matching over 8 bases. CDR1 is LNHNV, CDR2 YYDKDF, per germline (reference sequence). The CDR3 length is 13 residues. With V trimmed by 5 bases and J by 8 bases, 7 bases remained unmatched. CDR3 nucleotide sequence: TGTGCCACCAGCGTCAGGGGGCGCGGAGGCTACACCTTC. Protein sequence: CATSVRGRGGYTF.

This clone is categorized as medium-sized (0.01 to 0.1%). The V gene is TRBV2, the J gene TRBJ2-7; D might be TRBD1 or TRBD2, each matching 6 bases. CDR1 SNHLY and CDR2 FYNNEI come from the germline V gene. V dropped 2 bases and J dropped 2 bases, with 13 bases sitting between them. The CDR3 is 15 residues long. The CDR3 nucleotides are TGTGCCAGCAGTGAAATGAGGGGGGCCCCCTACGAGCAGTACTTC. Its translation is CASSEMRGAPYEQYF.

The rearrangement links TRBV19 to TRBJ2-3; TRBD2 matches at 9 bases. The CDR3 runs to 17 residues. CDR1 is LNHDA, CDR2 SQIVND, per germline (reference sequence). V was pared by 3 bases and J by 0 bases, with 7 bases of the junction left unmatched. The CDR3 protein is CASSISASGVSTDTQYF. CDR3 sequence (DNA): TGTGCCAGTAGTATTTCGGCTAGCGGGGTTAGCACAGATACGCAGTATTTT.

The rearrangement uses TRBV6-6 and TRBJ2-7; perhaps TRBD2 as D (5 bases). The germline V and J ends were trimmed by 2 bases and 6 bases, with 14 bases remaining between them. The CDR3 runs to 14 residues. The V gene's germline CDR1 is MNHNY and CDR2 SVGAGI (reference sequence). The CDR3 DNA reads TGTGCCAGCAGTTACCTCGGGGTAGTAGCCGAGCAGTACTTC. It yields the protein CASSYLGVVAEQYF.

By share of the sample, this clone is medium-sized. This chain joins TRBV18 and TRBJ1-1; no reliable D call. The CDR3 has 11 amino acids. Germline CDR1 KGHSH, CDR2 LQKENI. Trimming pared 6 bases from V and 5 bases from J, leaving 7 bases between. This CDR3 is CASSLETEAFF. DNA of the CDR3: TGTGCCAGCTCCCTCGAGACTGAAGCTTTCTTT.

This clone was seen a handful of times. The chain employs TRBV19 and TRBJ1-2; D is unclear. Germline loops: CDR1 LNHDA, CDR2 SQIVND (reference sequence). This CDR3 is built from 14 residues. V shed 7 bases and J shed 2 bases, with 14 bases lying between them. The CDR3 spells CASTIGSGNYGYTF. Here the CDR3 DNA reads TGTGCCAGTACCATTGGGTCGGGGAACTATGGCTACACCTTC.

This clone has a single count. The gene calls are TRBV19 and TRBJ2-1; 10 bases agree with TRBD2. CDR1 is LNHDA, CDR2 SQIVND, per germline (reference sequence). The CDR3 loop spans 18 amino acids. V lost 0 bases, J lost 4 bases, and 9 bases stayed unmatched. DNA for the CDR3: TGTGCCAGTAGTATAGATCGGTCTAGCGGGGGCCCATACAATGAGCAGTTCTTC. It specifies CASSIDRSSGGPYNEQFF.

V is TRBV4-1 and J is TRBJ1-4, with 7 bases identical to TRBD1. The V and J ends lost 4 bases and 0 bases, in that order; junction bases with no gene match: 8. Germline loops: CDR1 MGHRA, CDR2 YSYEKL. The CDR3 is 17 amino acids. The CDR3 here is CASSRDSAGSTNEKLFF. The CDR3 DNA sequence: TGCGCCAGCAGCCGGGACAGCGCAGGATCAACTAATGAAAAACTGTTTTTT.

This clone was seen more than once but under ten times. The V and J genes are TRBV19 and TRBJ2-3, with D tentatively TRBD2 (7 bases). This CDR3 has 17 amino acids. V shed 4 bases and J shed 6 bases, with 23 bases lying between them. Germline V gene data show CDR1 as LNHDA and CDR2 as SQIVND (reference sequence). The CDR3 loop reads CASSTSQRRGPRDTQYF. Written as DNA, the CDR3 is TGTGCCAGTAGTACCTCCCAGAGGCGGGGGCCCCGGGATACGCAGTATTTT. Supplemented by reference TRBV19 and TRBJ2-3, the full variable domain reads DGGITQSPKYLFRKEGQNVTLSCEQNLNHDAMYWYRQDPGQGLRLIYYSQIVNDFQKGDIAEGYSVSREKKESFPLTVTSAQKNPTAFYLCASSTSQRRGPRDTQYFGPGTRLTVL.